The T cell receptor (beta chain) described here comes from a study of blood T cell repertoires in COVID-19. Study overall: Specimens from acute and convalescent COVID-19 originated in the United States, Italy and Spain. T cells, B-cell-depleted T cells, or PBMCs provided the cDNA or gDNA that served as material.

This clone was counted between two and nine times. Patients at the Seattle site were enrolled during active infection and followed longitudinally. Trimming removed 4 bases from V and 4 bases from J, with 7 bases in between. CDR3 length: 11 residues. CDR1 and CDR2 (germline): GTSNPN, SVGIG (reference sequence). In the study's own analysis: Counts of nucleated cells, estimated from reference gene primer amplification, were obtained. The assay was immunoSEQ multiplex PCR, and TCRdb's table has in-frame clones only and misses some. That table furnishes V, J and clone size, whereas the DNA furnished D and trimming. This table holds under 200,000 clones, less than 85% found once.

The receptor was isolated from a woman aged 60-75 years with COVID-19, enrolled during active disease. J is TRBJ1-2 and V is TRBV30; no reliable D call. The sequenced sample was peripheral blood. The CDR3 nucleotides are TGTGCCTGGAAAATCAGCTATGGCTACACCTTC. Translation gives CAWKISYGYTF.